These 6 T cell receptor beta chains were sequenced from one sample in a study of CD8 T cells in ankylosing spondylitis. These receptors' antigens are unknown. General study points: For ankylosing spondylitis blood, a TCR beta motif of 7 or 8 highly homologous variants appeared characteristic.

TCRdb independently ran MiXCR on the 5' RACE reads; one entry per CDR3 protein. This table holds fewer than 550,000 distinct CDR3 sequences, approximately 5.3% found once. The specimen sequenced was blood, either unsorted or a sorted T cell fraction (not recorded which). The receptors derive from a male donor with ankylosing spondylitis.

This clonotype has a count of ten or more. The chain joins TRBV13 to TRBJ2-3; 9 nucleotides line up with TRBD2. V lost 1 base, J lost 6 bases, and 5 bases stayed unmatched. In germline, CDR1 is PRHDT, CDR2 FYEKMQ (reference sequence). The CDR3 spans 15 residues. The CDR3 bases are TGTGCCAGCAGCTTAGAAGCGGGGGGTTTCGATACGCAGTATTTT. Protein sequence: CASSLEAGGFDTQYF.

The chain uses TRBV5-1 and TRBJ2-5; 10 bases fit TRBD2. The J segment lost 5 bases and the V segment lost 3 bases, leaving 4 bases of the junction unmatched. CDR1 and CDR2 from the germline V gene are SGHRS and YFSETQ. CDR3 length: 14 residues. The DNA of the CDR3 is TGCGCCAGCAGCTGGGGGACTAGCGACGAGACCCAGTACTTC. This gives the protein CASSWGTSDETQYF.

This clonotype was observed at least ten times. The rearrangement links TRBV27 to TRBJ2-7; TRBD2 is a possible D gene (5 bases). The germline V gene encodes CDR1 MNHEY and CDR2 SMNVEV (reference sequence). CDR3 length equals 13 residues. The V end lost 0 bases, the J end lost 2 bases, and 5 bases lay between the germline ends. This chain's CDR3 is CASSLSEAYEQYF. In DNA, the CDR3 is TGTGCCAGCAGTTTATCGGAGGCCTACGAGCAGTACTTC.

In this sample, this clonotype turned up a few times. The chain employs TRBV6-5 and TRBJ2-7; D not resolved. V lost 2 bases and J lost 2, with 10 bases in between. Looked up from germline, CDR1 is MNHEY and CDR2 is SVGAGI. The CDR3 covers 14 residues. CDR3 protein: CASSYKRAAYEQYF. The CDR3 DNA follows: TGTGCCAGCAGTTACAAAAGGGCGGCCTACGAGCAGTACTTC.

This clonotype was recorded many times. The chain couples TRBV6-1 to TRBJ1-1; D unresolved. The CDR3 extends over 13 amino acids. CDR1 and CDR2 from the germline V gene are MNHNS and SASEGT. The V end lost 6 bases, the J end lost 5 bases, and 13 bases lay between the germline ends. CDR3: CASSPFTGTEAFF. CDR3 sequence (DNA): TGTGCCAGCAGCCCCTTTACTGGGACTGAAGCTTTCTTT.

In this sample, this clonotype turned up a few times. The chain uses TRBV5-6 and TRBJ2-1; possible D gene TRBD2, 6 bases. In germline, CDR1 is SGHDT, CDR2 YYEEEE. V gave up 0 bases and J gave up 7 bases, with 17 bases separating them. CDR3 length: 16 residues. The CDR3 DNA reads as TGTGCCAGCAGCTTGGGCCTTAGCGGAGTTAGGAATGAGCAGTTCTTC. The encoded protein is CASSLGLSGVRNEQFF.